This T cell receptor beta chain was sequenced in a study of blood T cell repertoires in COVID-19. Study background: In each case, the material was cDNA or gDNA derived from T cells, B-cell-depleted T cells, or PBMCs.

Generated by immunoSEQ multiplex PCR, the TCRdb table keeps only in-frame clones and is missing some. This table holds about 270,000 clones, about 82% found once. This CDR3 is 18 amino acids long. Trimming took 4 bases from V and 1 from J; bases not matched to a gene: 12. The clonotype was recovered from a woman older than 75 with COVID-19, enrolled during active disease. The sequenced sample consisted of peripheral blood. V gene TRBV23-1 combines with J gene TRBJ2-5; 10 positions match TRBD2. TRBV23-1 has ORF status, its function being uncertain. The CDR3 loop is CASSLTMPGLATQETQYF. As DNA, the CDR3 is TGCGCCAGCAGTCTAACGATGCCGGGACTAGCGACCCAAGAGACCCAGTACTTC.